This TCR beta chain was captured by sequencing in a study of blood T cell repertoires in COVID-19. The overall study: PBMCs, B-cell-depleted T cells, or T cells provided the cDNA or gDNA that made up the material.

Participant-given clinical history determined each cohort assignment. Participants classified as exposed had met a COVID-19 case within 2 weeks before study entry. With 3 bases clipped from V and 7 bases from J, the junction kept 3 bases outside the gene matches. The CDR3 consists of 13 residues. Authors' processing steps: Estimation of nucleated cell counts was performed using reference gene primer amplification. The table came from immunoSEQ multiplex PCR; TCRdb's copy has only in-frame clones and leaves some out. V and J calls and clone size are given by that table; D and trimming were obtained from the DNA. The table includes hundreds of thousands of clones, roughly 80% detected once.

V is TRBV12-3 or TRBV12-4 and J is TRBJ2-1; 7 positions agree with TRBD2. Sequenced material: PBMCs or T cells enriched from blood (not recorded which). The receptor's source is a woman between 45 and 65 years old who had been exposed to COVID-19. CDR3 region: CASSLVAGNEQFF. In DNA, the CDR3 is TGTGCCAGCAGTTTGGTAGCGGGTAATGAGCAGTTCTTC.